This entry lists 32 T cell receptor beta chains sequenced from one sample in a study of beta chain features in type 1 diabetes. The entirety of the isolated RNA underwent reverse transcription, so expressed TCRB transcripts were sequenced. TCRdb keeps only in-frame clones here, not all; method: immunoSEQ multiplex PCR. Counted here are about 260,000 clones, about 70% occurring once; the ten biggest clones make up around 0.05%. Sequencing was done on a sample of naive CD4+ T cells from blood. These receptors all come from a man between 25 and 39 years old in good health.

This chain joins TRBV7-9 and TRBJ2-7, with a tentative D call TRBD2 (5 bases). Trimming took off 1 base at V and 0 bases at J, with 10 bases between the two ends. The germline gives CDR1 SEHNR, CDR2 FQNEAQ (reference sequence). The CDR3 has 15 residues. The chain's CDR3 is CASSLGLSGSYEQYF. The CDR3 DNA sequence: TGTGCCAGCAGCTTAGGACTATCCGGCTCCTACGAGCAGTACTTC. Supplemented by reference TRBV7-9 and TRBJ2-7, the full variable domain reads DTGVSQNPRHKITKRGQNVTFRCDPISEHNRLYWYRQTLGQGPEFLTYFQNEAQLEKSRLLSDRFSAERPKGSFSTLEIQRTEQGDSAMYLCASSLGLSGSYEQYFGPGTRLTVT.

The V and J genes are TRBV5-1 and TRBJ2-5; 8 bases line up with TRBD1. Looked up from germline, CDR1 is SGHRS and CDR2 is YFSETQ. This CDR3 has 14 residues. Trimming at V came to 4 bases and at J to 5 bases, leaving 7 bases not matched to a gene. CDR3 DNA: TGCGCCAGCAGCGCATCAGGGGGCGCGGAGACCCAGTACTTC. Protein sequence: CASSASGGAETQYF.

CDR3 sequence reads: CAFPGTVNTEAFF. DNA of the CDR3: TGTGCCTTTCCCGGGACAGTGAACACTGAAGCTTTCTTT. The chain carries TRBV30 and TRBJ1-1, with 7 bases matching TRBD1. J lost 0 bases, V lost 7 bases, and 5 bases had no gene match. Germline V gene lookup returns CDR1 GTSNPN and CDR2 SVGIG (reference sequence). CDR3 length: 13 residues.

The chain recombines TRBV25-1 with TRBJ2-1; D ambiguous. CDR1 and CDR2 (germline): MGHDK, SYGVNS. The CDR3 covers 13 residues. V gave up 3 bases and J gave up 10 bases, with 13 bases separating them. CDR3 loop: CASSDFLSEEQFF. The CDR3 DNA reads TGTGCCAGCAGTGATTTCTTGAGCGAAGAGCAGTTCTTC.

A word on this clone: The sample holds other DNA sequences that translate to the same CDR3. The chain uses TRBV7-2 and TRBJ2-1; 9 nucleotides align to TRBD2. The junction had 4 bases not matched to a gene; V was cut back by 6 bases and J by 4 bases. Germline assignment: CDR1 SGHTA and CDR2 FQGNSA. The length of the CDR3 is 14 residues. CDR3 coding DNA: TGTGCCAGCAGTCCCAGCGGGAGGTACAATGAGCAGTTCTTC. It is translated as CASSPSGRYNEQFF.

The chain carries TRBV11-1 and TRBJ2-7; TRBD2 aligns across 13 bases. J gave up 3 bases and V 6 bases, and 2 bases lay outside the gene matches. CDR1 and CDR2 (germline): SGHAT, FQDESV (reference sequence). The CDR3 extends over 14 amino acids. Written as DNA, the CDR3 is TGTGCCAGCAGTCGACTAGCGGGGGGCTACGAGCAGTACTTC. Amino acid sequence: CASSRLAGGYEQYF.

The chain combines TRBV6-6 with TRBJ1-5, with D unclear. Germline CDR1 is MNHNY and CDR2 is SVGAGI (reference sequence). Deletions cut 6 bases from V and 3 bases from J, with 9 bases between. The CDR3 runs to 13 residues. The CDR3 here is CASSPGINQPQHF. The DNA of the CDR3 is TGTGCCAGCAGCCCCGGGATCAATCAGCCCCAGCATTTT.

V is TRBV10-3 and J is TRBJ2-3; 8 bases fit TRBD2. There are 17 residues in the CDR3. J gave up 6 bases and V 6 bases, and 17 bases lay outside the gene matches. Germline V gene sequence: CDR1 ENHRY, CDR2 SYGVKD. CDR3 region: CAIRPFGAGDTGDTQYF. Written as DNA, the CDR3 is TGTGCCATCAGGCCGTTCGGAGCGGGAGATACAGGGGATACGCAGTATTTT.

The chain employs TRBV29-1 and TRBJ1-2; 9 bases map to TRBD1. CDR1 SQVTM and CDR2 ANQGSEA come from the germline V gene. The CDR3 consists of 13 residues. The junction had 6 bases not matched to a gene; V was cut back by 6 bases and J by 4 bases. This CDR3 is CSVGQGNVYGYTF. The CDR3 region has the DNA TGCAGCGTGGGACAGGGAAACGTCTATGGCTACACCTTC. Looking up the rest from reference TRBV29-1 and TRBJ1-2 gives the full variable domain: SAVISQKPSRDICQRGTSLTIQCQVDSQVTMMFWYRQQPGQSLTLIATANQGSEATYESGFVIDKFPISRPNLTFSTLTVSNMSPEDSSIYLCSVGQGNVYGYTFGSGTRLTVV.

The gene calls are TRBV30 and TRBJ1-6, with 9 nucleotides matching TRBD1. The CDR3 has 14 residues. The V gene end was trimmed by 3 bases and the J gene end by 10 bases; junction bases not matched to a gene: 7. CDR1 and CDR2 from the germline V gene are GTSNPN and SVGIG (reference sequence). CDR3 sequence reads: CAWSPGTGKSPLHF. In nucleotides, the CDR3 is TGTGCCTGGAGCCCCGGGACAGGGAAATCACCCCTCCACTTT.

This clone was seen more than once but under ten times. The CDR3 region has the DNA TGTGCCTGGAGTTCCCAGAGGAACACTGAAGCTTTCTTT. Translated, it gives CAWSSQRNTEAFF. The rearrangement links TRBV30 to TRBJ1-1; the D is unclear. V was pared by 2 bases and J by 1 base, with 8 bases between. Germline CDR1 is GTSNPN and CDR2 is SVGIG (reference sequence). The CDR3 consists of 13 residues.

V usage is TRBV28 and J usage is TRBJ2-5, with D unresolved. V gave up 6 bases and J gave up 1 base, with 15 bases separating them. CDR1 and CDR2 from the germline V gene are MDHEN and SYDVKM. This CDR3 spans 15 amino acids. The CDR3: CASSSSRLPQETQYF. CDR3 bases: TGTGCCAGCAGCTCCTCTCGCCTCCCCCAAGAGACCCAGTACTTC.

J is TRBJ2-3 and V is TRBV29-1; 11 nucleotides agree with TRBD1. V lost 6 bases to trimming and J lost 2 bases; unmatched junction nucleotides: 19. The CDR3 extends over 19 amino acids. Germline V gene data show CDR1 as SQVTM and CDR2 as ANQGSEA. The CDR3 reads CSVDRGPKSSGSITDTQYF. In DNA, the CDR3 is TGCAGCGTGGACAGGGGGCCGAAATCTAGCGGGTCGATCACAGATACGCAGTATTTT.

This clone has just one count. The chain carries TRBV7-2 and TRBJ2-7; the D gene is possibly TRBD1 (5 bases). The CDR3 is 15 amino acids. V dropped 0 bases and J dropped 1 base, with 10 bases sitting between them. Germline assignment: CDR1 SGHTA and CDR2 FQGNSA. The CDR3 DNA follows: TGTGCCAGCAGCTTAGCCGCCAGGGTATCCTACGAGCAGTACTTC. Residues: CASSLAARVSYEQYF. The entire variable domain, with the rest obtained from reference TRBV7-2 and TRBJ2-7, is as follows: GAGVSQSPSNKVTEKGKDVELRCDPISGHTALYWYRQSLGQGLEFLIYFQGNSAPDKSGLPSDRFSAERTGGSVSTLTIQRTQQEDSAVYLCASSLAARVSYEQYFGPGTRLTVT.

This clone was observed a handful of times. The chain has TRBV9 and TRBJ2-7; TRBD1 agrees at 9 bases. This CDR3 contains 15 residues. In germline, CDR1 is SGDLS, CDR2 YYNGEE. V was clipped by 3 bases and J by 5 bases; unmatched bases: 9. CDR3 bases: TGTGCCAGCAGCGCCTCGGGACAGGGTGGGAACGAGCAGTACTTC. Translation: CASSASGQGGNEQYF. Full variable domain (missing parts from reference TRBV9 and TRBJ2-7): DSGVTQTPKHLITATGQRVTLRCSPRSGDLSVYWYQQSLDQGLQFLIQYYNGEERAKGNILERFSAQQFPDLHSELNLSSLELGDSALYFCASSASGQGGNEQYFGPGTRLTVT.

This clone was counted only a few times. At one end, the junction sequence differs from germline, possibly due to a read error. The gene calls are TRBV30 and TRBJ1-1; 8 bases line up with TRBD1. Germline assignment: CDR1 GTSNPN and CDR2 SVGIG (reference sequence). The CDR3 runs to 13 residues. CDR3 amino acids: CAWEQGGNAEAFF. The CDR3 DNA sequence: TGTGCCTGGGAACAGGGGGGGAACGCTGAAGCTTTCTTT.

The chain uses TRBV11-2 and TRBJ2-7; 8 nucleotides line up with TRBD1. Germline CDR1 and CDR2: SGHAT and FQNNGV. Trimming removed 1 base from V and 0 bases from J; junction bases left unmatched: 5. This CDR3 has 16 residues. In nucleotides, the CDR3 is TGTGCCAGCAGCTTAGTGCCCGGACAGGGCTCCTACGAGCAGTACTTC. It yields the protein CASSLVPGQGSYEQYF.

The V gene is TRBV5-1, the J gene TRBJ1-1; D unresolved. The CDR3 has 13 residues. Trimming left V 3 bases short and J 0 bases short, with 6 bases between. CDR1 is SGHRS and CDR2 is YFSETQ in the germline V gene. CDR3 coding DNA: TGCGCCAGCAGCTCCACCTTGAACACTGAAGCTTTCTTT. It yields the protein CASSSTLNTEAFF.

The J gene is TRBJ2-5, the V gene TRBV25-1; TRBD1 agrees at 9 bases. This CDR3 comprises 14 residues. Trimming at V came to 3 bases and at J to 5 bases, leaving 4 bases not matched to a gene. Germline V CDR1 and CDR2: MGHDK, SYGVNS. CDR3 loop: CASSENRGQETQYF. The DNA of the CDR3 is TGTGCCAGCAGTGAGAACAGGGGGCAGGAGACCCAGTACTTC.

V gene TRBV29-1 combines with J gene TRBJ2-7; D might be TRBD1 or TRBD2, each matching 5 bases. The CDR3 length is 13 residues. Per germline, CDR1 SQVTM and CDR2 ANQGSEA. V lost 2 bases and J 2 bases, leaving 10 bases between the germline ends. CDR3 sequence: CSVEHGDPYEQYF. The CDR3 DNA follows: TGCAGCGTTGAACACGGGGACCCCTACGAGCAGTACTTC.

The V and J genes are TRBV30 and TRBJ2-3; 9 nucleotides match TRBD1. The CDR3 is 16 amino acids. Trimming removed 2 bases from V and 5 bases from J; junction bases left unmatched: 11. CDR1 GTSNPN and CDR2 SVGIG come from the germline V gene (reference sequence). The CDR3 nucleotides are TGTGCCTGGAGTCCCCATTGGACAGGGGCCTTAGATACGCAGTATTTT. It codes for CAWSPHWTGALDTQYF.

The rearrangement joins TRBV30 to TRBJ2-1; D ambiguous. Trimming removed 2 bases from V and 4 bases from J, with 9 bases in between. This CDR3 has 13 residues. CDR1 and CDR2 from the germline V gene are GTSNPN and SVGIG (reference sequence). The CDR3 sequence: CAWSTSAYNEQFF. CDR3 coding DNA: TGTGCCTGGAGTACCAGCGCATACAATGAGCAGTTCTTC.

A word on this clone: This sample includes further DNA sequences coding for the same CDR3. The CDR3 region is CASSPSTGEAFF. CDR3 bases: TGTGCCAGCTCACCAAGTACGGGTGAAGCTTTCTTT. V and J are TRBV18 and TRBJ1-1; no definite D call. The length of the CDR3 is 12 residues. Germline V gene sequence: CDR1 KGHSH, CDR2 LQKENI. V was shortened by 2 bases and J by 7 bases, with 8 bases between the two germline ends.

This sequence joins TRBV4-1 and TRBJ2-1, with D tentatively TRBD1 or TRBD2 (5 bases each). Per the germline V gene, CDR1 is MGHRA and CDR2 is YSYEKL. The CDR3 runs 18 residues. V lost 5 bases to trimming and J lost 9 bases, with 29 bases between them. The CDR3: CASSSGPQNRLRRLEQFF. CDR3 sequence (DNA): TGCGCCAGCAGCTCGGGACCCCAAAATCGTTTACGGCGTCTTGAGCAGTTCTTC.

This clone occurred a few times. This sequence joins TRBV9 and TRBJ1-2; perhaps TRBD1 as D (6 bases). CDR1 SGDLS and CDR2 YYNGEE come from the germline V gene. V was trimmed by 1 base and J by 6 bases, leaving 10 bases between them. The CDR3 is 13 amino acids. This chain's CDR3 is CASSVSGADGYTF. CDR3 DNA sequence: TGTGCCAGCAGCGTATCAGGGGCCGATGGCTACACCTTC.

The CDR3, as DNA: TGTGCCAGCGCCCCATCCGGGACGACCTACGAGCAGTACTTC. This encodes CASAPSGTTYEQYF. This chain uses TRBV9 with TRBJ2-7; D assignment may be TRBD1 or TRBD2 (5 bases each). V was clipped by 7 bases and J by 2 bases, with 16 bases between them. This CDR3 has 14 residues. Germline loops: CDR1 SGDLS, CDR2 YYNGEE.

The chain has TRBV4-3 and TRBJ2-1, with D perhaps TRBD1 or TRBD2 (5 bases each). Germline V lookup: CDR1 LGHNA, CDR2 YSLEER. CDR3 length: 15 residues. Trimming left V 4 bases short and J 7 bases short, with 17 bases between. CDR3 coding DNA: TGCGCCAGCAGCCCCTCGGGACCCGGGTGGAATGAGCAGTTCTTC. Translated, it gives CASSPSGPGWNEQFF.

This clone has only a few counts. V usage is TRBV5-1 and J usage is TRBJ2-3; 7 positions agree with TRBD1. The CDR3 runs 15 residues. The germline V gene encodes CDR1 SGHRS and CDR2 YFSETQ. The ends lost 4 bases at V and 1 base at J; junction bases unmatched: 6. The CDR3 nucleotides are TGCGCCAGCAGCCCACAGGGGATTGGCACAGATACGCAGTATTTT. It encodes CASSPQGIGTDTQYF.

The V call is TRBV15, the J call TRBJ2-3; no clear D gene. CDR1 and CDR2 from the germline V gene are LNHNV and YYDKDF (reference sequence). The CDR3 spans 12 residues. V shed 0 bases and J shed 6 bases, with 4 bases lying between them. The CDR3 region has the DNA TGTGCCACCAGCAGAGAAGGGGATACGCAGTATTTT. Protein: CATSREGDTQYF.

The chain recombines TRBV25-1 with TRBJ2-7; a weak D match, TRBD1 (6 bases). CDR1 MGHDK and CDR2 SYGVNS come from the germline V gene. V was trimmed by 6 bases and J by 0 bases, leaving 12 bases between them. This CDR3 has 14 amino acids. The CDR3 bases are TGTGCCAGCAGAGAAAGGACAGACTCCTACGAGCAGTACTTC. It is translated as CASRERTDSYEQYF.

This clone occurred a few times. The chain recombines TRBV2 with TRBJ2-7, with TRBD1 matching 7 bases. The CDR3 totals 14 residues. With V trimmed by 2 bases and J by 4 bases, 5 bases remained unmatched. Germline CDR1 SNHLY, CDR2 FYNNEI. CDR3 in amino acids: CASSESGGWYEQYF. The CDR3 coding sequence is TGTGCCAGCAGTGAATCAGGGGGTTGGTACGAGCAGTACTTC. Full variable domain (rest looked up from reference TRBV2 and TRBJ2-7): EPEVTQTPSHQVTQMGQEVILRCVPISNHLYFYWYRQILGQKVEFLVSFYNNEISEKSEIFDDQFSVERPDGSNFTLKIRSTKLEDSAMYFCASSESGGWYEQYFGPGTRLTVT.

The V gene is TRBV29-1, the J gene TRBJ1-2; D call uncertain. Trimming pared 0 bases from V and 8 bases from J, leaving 4 bases between. This CDR3 is built from 10 residues. Germline CDR1 SQVTM, CDR2 ANQGSEA. CDR3 DNA sequence: TGCAGCGTTGAAGAGCGAGGCTACACCTTC. Translating it yields CSVEERGYTF.